This TCR beta chain was recorded in a study of T cells after yellow fever vaccination. Per germline, CDR1 SQVTM and CDR2 ANQGSEA. V was pared by 7 bases and J by 2 bases, with 12 bases between. The CDR3 sequence is 13 residues long. Overall study findings and caveats: Clonotypes appearing in both CD4 and CD8 compartments existed, and their share was small.

This clonotype has just a few counts. Its antigen is as yet unknown. From the 5' RACE reads, TCRdb called clonotypes with MiXCR, one entry per CDR3 protein. The repertoire holds under 500,000 distinct CDR3 sequences, under 20% seen once, with around 17% in the top ten. The sequencing used PBMCs, collected before the yellow fever booster vaccination. This TCR was recovered from a man aged 18-30 years who received the YFV17D yellow fever vaccine. The chain combines TRBV29-1 with TRBJ1-5; TRBD1 is a possible D gene (5 bases). In DNA, the CDR3 is TGCAGCGCTAGCAGGGAGGGCAATCAGCCCCAGCATTTT. It encodes CSASREGNQPQHF.